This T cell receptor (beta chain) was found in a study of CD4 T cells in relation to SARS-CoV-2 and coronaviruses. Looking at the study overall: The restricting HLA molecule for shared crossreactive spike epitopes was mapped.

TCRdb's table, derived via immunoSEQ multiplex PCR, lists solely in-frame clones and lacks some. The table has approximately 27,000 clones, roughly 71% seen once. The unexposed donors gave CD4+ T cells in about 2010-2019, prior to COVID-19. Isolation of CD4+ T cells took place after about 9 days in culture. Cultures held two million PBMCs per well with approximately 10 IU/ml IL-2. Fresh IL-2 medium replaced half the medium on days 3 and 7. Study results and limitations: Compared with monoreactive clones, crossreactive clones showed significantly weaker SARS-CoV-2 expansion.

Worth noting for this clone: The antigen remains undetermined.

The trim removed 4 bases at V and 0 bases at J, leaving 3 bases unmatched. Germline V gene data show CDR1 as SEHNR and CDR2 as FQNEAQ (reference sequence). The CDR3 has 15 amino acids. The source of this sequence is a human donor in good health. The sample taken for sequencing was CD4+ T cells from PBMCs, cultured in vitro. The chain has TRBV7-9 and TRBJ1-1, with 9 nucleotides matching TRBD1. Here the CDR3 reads CASSSRTGVNTEAFF. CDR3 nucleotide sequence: TGTGCCAGCAGCTCGCGGACAGGGGTGAACACTGAAGCTTTCTTT.